One and the same sample provided the 11 T cell receptor beta chains below, sequenced in a study of cytomegalovirus exposure and HLA in healthy donors. The method was immunoSEQ multiplex PCR; TCRdb's version includes in-frame clones alone and lacks a portion of them. This table has roughly 57,000 clones, approximately 93% appearing once. The specimen sequenced was PBMCs. Receptors originate from a young woman in good health and CMV-seropositive.

The chain carries TRBV6-6 and TRBJ2-7; 7 bases match TRBD2. Germline V gene data show CDR1 as MNHNY and CDR2 as SVGAGI (reference sequence). J lost 6 bases, V lost 5 bases, and 4 bases had no gene match. The CDR3 totals 12 residues. The CDR3 DNA reads as TGTGCCAGCAGTCCCGGGACTACCGAGCAGTACTTC. It encodes CASSPGTTEQYF.

The chain couples TRBV28 to TRBJ2-2; the match to TRBD1 covers 8 bases. Germline loops: CDR1 MDHEN, CDR2 SYDVKM. This CDR3 has 15 residues. J gave up 4 bases and V 6 bases, and 7 bases lay outside the gene matches. Here the CDR3 reads CASRMDRVGTGELFF. The CDR3 DNA sequence: TGTGCCAGCAGGATGGACAGGGTCGGCACCGGGGAGCTGTTTTTT.

The chain uses TRBV27 and TRBJ1-6; 8 nucleotides line up with TRBD1. Trimming at V came to 0 bases and at J to 9 bases, leaving 13 bases not matched to a gene. CDR3 length equals 18 residues. Germline-derived CDR1 and CDR2 are MNHEY and SMNVEV (reference sequence). The CDR3 sequence: CASSLSRGPGQVGSPLHF. CDR3 DNA: TGTGCCAGCAGTTTATCGAGGGGTCCGGGACAGGTGGGTTCACCCCTCCACTTT.

The chain has TRBV27 and TRBJ1-5, with 7 positions matching TRBD1. The CDR3 length is 16 residues. Germline trimming cut 5 bases from V and 9 bases from J; bases unmatched to any gene: 16. The germline V gene encodes CDR1 MNHEY and CDR2 SMNVEV (reference sequence). The CDR3 spells CASSARGLGGGLPQHF. CDR3 in DNA: TGTGCCAGCAGTGCAAGGGGTCTTGGAGGGGGCCTGCCCCAGCATTTT.

The chain recombines TRBV28 with TRBJ1-2, with D unresolved. V was shortened by 4 bases and J by 4 bases, with 13 bases between the two germline ends. Germline-derived CDR1 and CDR2 are MDHEN and SYDVKM. This CDR3 has 14 amino acids. The CDR3: CASSSPDPGYGYTF. CDR3 DNA: TGTGCCAGCAGTTCGCCGGATCCGGGCTATGGCTACACCTTC.

This clone was observed once. The J gene is TRBJ2-3, the V gene TRBV10-3; 9 bases are shared with TRBD2. The CDR3 consists of 15 residues. J lost 1 base, V lost 7 bases, and 6 bases had no gene match. Germline V CDR1 and CDR2: ENHRY, SYGVKD. In DNA form, the CDR3 reads TGTGCCATCAAGGCGGGGGGGTTGGGCACAGATACGCAGTATTTT. Translating it yields CAIKAGGLGTDTQYF.

The chain carries TRBV6-5 and TRBJ2-2; 9 bases match TRBD1. The CDR3 has 12 amino acids. Germline V lookup: CDR1 MNHEY, CDR2 SVGAGI. With V trimmed by 9 bases and J by 7 bases, 3 bases remained unmatched. CDR3 sequence reads: CARRQGVGELFF. The CDR3 DNA reads TGTGCCAGACGACAGGGGGTCGGGGAGCTGTTTTTT.

Here the CDR3 reads CASTDGGQAYNEQFF. CDR3 coding DNA: TGTGCCAGTACCGATGGGGGACAGGCATACAATGAGCAGTTCTTC. The chain couples TRBV5-6 to TRBJ2-1; 8 bases agree with TRBD1. Germline V gives CDR1 SGHDT, CDR2 YYEEEE. CDR3 length equals 15 residues. V lost 8 bases and J lost 4; bases outside the gene matches: 11.

The J gene is TRBJ2-3, the V gene TRBV25-1, with D perhaps TRBD2 (6 bases). This CDR3 spans 15 amino acids. The V and J ends lost 1 base and 0 bases respectively, with 8 bases between them. The germline CDR1 and CDR2 sequences are MGHDK and SYGVNS. CDR3 nucleotide sequence: TGTGCCAGCAGTGAATCCGGGGGAAGCACAGATACGCAGTATTTT. It yields the protein CASSESGGSTDTQYF.

V and J are TRBV6-5 and TRBJ2-2; 11 bases are a match to TRBD2. The CDR3 runs 14 residues. With V trimmed by 7 bases and J by 5 bases, 3 bases remained unmatched. Germline V lookup: CDR1 MNHEY, CDR2 SVGAGI. The CDR3 region has the DNA TGTGCCAGCACCCGACTAGCGGGGACCGGGGAGCTGTTTTTT. It is translated as CASTRLAGTGELFF.

This chain joins TRBV5-5 and TRBJ1-5; 8 bases are a match to TRBD1. From germline, CDR1 is SGHKS and CDR2 YYEKEE (reference sequence). The V gene end was trimmed by 4 bases and the J gene end by 6 bases; junction bases not matched to a gene: 6. The CDR3 runs to 14 residues. The CDR3 protein is CASSTSGQGQPQHF. Written as DNA, the CDR3 is TGTGCCAGCAGCACCAGTGGACAGGGTCAGCCCCAGCATTTT.